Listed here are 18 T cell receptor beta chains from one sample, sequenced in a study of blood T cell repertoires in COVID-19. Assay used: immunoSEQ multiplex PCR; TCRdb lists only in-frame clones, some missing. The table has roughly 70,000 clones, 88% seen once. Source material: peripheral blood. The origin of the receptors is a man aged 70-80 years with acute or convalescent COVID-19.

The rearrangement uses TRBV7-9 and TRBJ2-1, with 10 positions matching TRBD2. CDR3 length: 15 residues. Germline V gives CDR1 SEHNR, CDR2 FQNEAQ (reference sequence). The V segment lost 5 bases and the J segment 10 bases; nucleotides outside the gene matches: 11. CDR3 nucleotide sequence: TGTGCCAGCAGCCCCGGGGCTAGCGGGGGTGTAGAGCAGTTCTTC. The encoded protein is CASSPGASGGVEQFF.

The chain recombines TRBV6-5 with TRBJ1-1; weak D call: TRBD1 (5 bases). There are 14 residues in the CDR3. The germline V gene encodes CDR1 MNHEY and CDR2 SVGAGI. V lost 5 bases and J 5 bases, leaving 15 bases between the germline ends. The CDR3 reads CASSRTEKGTEAFF. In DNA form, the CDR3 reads TGTGCCAGCAGTCGGACGGAGAAGGGGACTGAAGCTTTCTTT.

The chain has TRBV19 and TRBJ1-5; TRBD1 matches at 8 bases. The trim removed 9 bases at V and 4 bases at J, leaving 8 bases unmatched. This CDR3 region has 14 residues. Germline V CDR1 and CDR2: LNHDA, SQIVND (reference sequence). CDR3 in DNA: TGTGCCAGCGAACCCCAGGGGGCGAATCAGCCCCAGCATTTT. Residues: CASEPQGANQPQHF. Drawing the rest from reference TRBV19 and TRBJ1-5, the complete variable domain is DGGITQSPKYLFRKEGQNVTLSCEQNLNHDAMYWYRQDPGQGLRLIYYSQIVNDFQKGDIAEGYSVSREKKESFPLTVTSAQKNPTAFYLCASEPQGANQPQHFGDGTRLSIL.

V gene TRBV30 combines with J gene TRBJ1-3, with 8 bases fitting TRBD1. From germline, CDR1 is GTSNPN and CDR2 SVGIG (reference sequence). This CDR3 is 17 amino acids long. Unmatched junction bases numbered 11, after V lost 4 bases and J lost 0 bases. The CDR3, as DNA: TGTGCCTGGAAGTCAGGGGGCGCGGGGAGCTCTGGAAACACCATATATTTT. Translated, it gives CAWKSGGAGSSGNTIYF.

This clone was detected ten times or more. The CDR3 here is CASSQIGTKKAYEQYF. CDR3 nucleotide sequence: TGTGCCAGCAGCCAAATTGGGACAAAAAAGGCCTACGAGCAGTACTTC. The chain combines TRBV3-1 (or the pseudogene TRBV3-2) with TRBJ2-7, with TRBD1 as a possible D gene (6 bases). Trimming cost V 2 bases and J 2 bases, with 16 bases left between them. Germline assignment: CDR1 LGHDT and CDR2 YNNKEL (reference sequence). This CDR3 contains 16 residues.

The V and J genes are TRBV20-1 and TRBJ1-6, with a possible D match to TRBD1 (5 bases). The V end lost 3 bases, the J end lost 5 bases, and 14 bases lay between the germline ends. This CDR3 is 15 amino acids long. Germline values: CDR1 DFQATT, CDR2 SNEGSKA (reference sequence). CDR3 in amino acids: CSASLIDRDNSPLHF. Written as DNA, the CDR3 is TGCAGTGCTAGTTTAATAGACAGAGATAATTCACCCCTCCACTTT.

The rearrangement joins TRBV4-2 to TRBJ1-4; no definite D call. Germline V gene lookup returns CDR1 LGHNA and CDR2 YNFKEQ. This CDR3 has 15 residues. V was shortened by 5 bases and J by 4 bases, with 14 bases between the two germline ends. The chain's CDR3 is CASSSSGGNNEKLFF. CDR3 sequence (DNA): TGTGCCAGCAGCTCTTCCGGCGGGAATAATGAAAAACTGTTTTTT.

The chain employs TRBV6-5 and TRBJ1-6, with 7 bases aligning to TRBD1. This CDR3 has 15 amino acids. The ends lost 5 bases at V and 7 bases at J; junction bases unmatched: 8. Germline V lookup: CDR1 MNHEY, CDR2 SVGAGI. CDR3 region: CASSTGDSWNSPLHF. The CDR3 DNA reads TGTGCCAGCAGTACTGGGGACAGTTGGAATTCACCCCTCCACTTT.

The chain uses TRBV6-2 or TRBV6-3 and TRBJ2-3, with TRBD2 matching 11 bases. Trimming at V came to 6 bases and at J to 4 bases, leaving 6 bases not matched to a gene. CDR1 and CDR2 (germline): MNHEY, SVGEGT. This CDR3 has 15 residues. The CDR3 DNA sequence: TGTGCCAGCAGCTCACTAGCGGGGGTAGCAGATACGCAGTATTTT. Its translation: CASSSLAGVADTQYF.

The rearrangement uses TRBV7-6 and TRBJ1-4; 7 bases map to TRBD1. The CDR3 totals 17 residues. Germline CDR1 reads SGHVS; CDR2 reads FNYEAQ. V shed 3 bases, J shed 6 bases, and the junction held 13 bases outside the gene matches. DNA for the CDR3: TGTGCCAGCAGCTTTGGGCCACAGGGGACGTTAGATGAAAAACTGTTTTTT. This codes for CASSFGPQGTLDEKLFF.

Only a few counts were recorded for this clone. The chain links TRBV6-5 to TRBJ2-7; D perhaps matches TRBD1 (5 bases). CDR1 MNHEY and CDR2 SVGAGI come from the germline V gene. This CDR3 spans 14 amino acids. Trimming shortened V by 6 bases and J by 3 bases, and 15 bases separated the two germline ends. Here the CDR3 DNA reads TGTGCCAGCAGCCAACGAGACAGATACTACGAGCAGTACTTC. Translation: CASSQRDRYYEQYF.

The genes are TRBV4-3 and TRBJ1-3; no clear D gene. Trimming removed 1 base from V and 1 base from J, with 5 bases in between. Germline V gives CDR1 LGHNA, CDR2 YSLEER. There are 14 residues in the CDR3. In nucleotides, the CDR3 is TGCGCCAGCAGCCAAGTTAGATCTGGAAACACCATATATTTT. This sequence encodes CASSQVRSGNTIYF.

CDR3 loop: CASRLTGSPLGAFF. The CDR3, as DNA: TGTGCCAGCAGGTTGACAGGCTCCCCGCTAGGAGCTTTCTTT. The genes are TRBV2 and TRBJ1-1, with D possibly matching TRBD1 (6 bases). The CDR3 contains 14 residues. Germline V gene data show CDR1 as SNHLY and CDR2 as FYNNEI. V lost 6 bases and J 10 bases, leaving 21 bases between the germline ends.

CDR3 bases: TGTGCCAGTAGTTCTTACTCAGGGATAGGAGAGACCCAGTACTTC. Translation gives CASSSYSGIGETQYF. The gene calls are TRBV19 and TRBJ2-5, with D maybe TRBD1 (5 bases). The germline V and J ends were trimmed by 5 bases and 4 bases, with 17 bases remaining between them. Per the germline V gene, CDR1 is LNHDA and CDR2 is SQIVND (reference sequence). This CDR3 region has 15 residues.

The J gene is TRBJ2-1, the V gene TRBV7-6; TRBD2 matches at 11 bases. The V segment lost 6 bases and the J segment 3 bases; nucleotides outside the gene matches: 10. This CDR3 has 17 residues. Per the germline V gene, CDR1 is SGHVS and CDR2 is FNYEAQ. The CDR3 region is CASRPRKGLADYNEQFF. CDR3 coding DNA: TGTGCCAGCAGGCCAAGAAAGGGACTAGCGGACTACAATGAGCAGTTCTTC.

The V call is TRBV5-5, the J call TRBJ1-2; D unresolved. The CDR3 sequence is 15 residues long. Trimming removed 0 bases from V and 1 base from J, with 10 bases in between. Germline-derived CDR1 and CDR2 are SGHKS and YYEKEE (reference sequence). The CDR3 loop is CASSLEAQVNYGYTF. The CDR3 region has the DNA TGTGCCAGCAGCTTGGAGGCCCAGGTTAACTATGGCTACACCTTC.

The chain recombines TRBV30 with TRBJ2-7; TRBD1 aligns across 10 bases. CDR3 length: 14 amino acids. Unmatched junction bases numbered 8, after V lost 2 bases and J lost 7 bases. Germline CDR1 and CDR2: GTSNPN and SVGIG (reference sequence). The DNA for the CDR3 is TGTGCCTGGAGTTTGGGACAGGGGCTGGGAGAGCAGTACTTC. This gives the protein CAWSLGQGLGEQYF.

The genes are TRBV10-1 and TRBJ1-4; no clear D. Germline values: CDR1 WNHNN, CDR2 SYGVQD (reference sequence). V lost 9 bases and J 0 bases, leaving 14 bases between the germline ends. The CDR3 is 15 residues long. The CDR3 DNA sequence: TGCGCCAGACCCGATGTAGATGCAACTAATGAAAAACTGTTTTTT. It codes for CARPDVDATNEKLFF.